This section outlines one T cell receptor (beta chain) sequence together with its context. Authors' processing steps: Nucleated cell counts were estimated from reference gene primer amplification. The protocol was immunoSEQ multiplex PCR, while the TCRdb copy is restricted to in-frame clones and leaves out a portion. Clone size and V and J calls were adopted from that table, with D and trimming inferred from the DNA. The table includes under 40,000 clones, 85% to 95% detected once. J lost 3 bases, V lost 4 bases, and 8 bases had no gene match. Germline CDR1 reads SGHRS; CDR2 reads YFSETQ. This CDR3 contains 16 residues. The sample belongs to a study of blood T cell repertoires in COVID-19. Across the whole study: Acute and convalescent COVID-19 samples came from the United States, Italy and Spain. T cells, B-cell-depleted T cells, or PBMCs supplied cDNA or gDNA.

Material: peripheral blood. The receptor comes from a man in his sixties with active or convalescent COVID-19. The chain has TRBV5-1 and TRBJ1-4; 8 bases match TRBD1. The CDR3 DNA sequence: TGCGCCAGCAGCCCCCGGACAGGGAGGTCTAATGAAAAACTGTTTTTT. Translating gives CASSPRTGRSNEKLFF.